The next 13 T cell receptor beta chains were all read from a single sample in a study of blood T cell repertoires in COVID-19. The data were produced by immunoSEQ multiplex PCR, yet TCRdb's version contains in-frame clones alone and is incomplete. Among approximately 100,000 clones listed, roughly 83% were seen once. Sequencing input: peripheral blood. The receptors shown here come from a woman aged 60-70 years with acute or convalescent COVID-19.

This clone has only a few counts. The gene calls are TRBV9 and TRBJ2-3; weak D call: TRBD2 (5 bases). Germline values: CDR1 SGDLS, CDR2 YYNGEE. The CDR3 contains 17 residues. Trimming took 0 bases from V and 4 from J, leaving 18 bases between them. For the CDR3, the DNA is TGTGCCAGCAGCGTAGGGCCTAGCTGGCGGGTCGCAGATACGCAGTATTTT. The encoded protein is CASSVGPSWRVADTQYF.

CDR3 sequence reads: CSASTAGADEKLFF. The CDR3, as DNA: TGCAGTGCTAGTACGGCAGGGGCGGATGAAAAACTGTTTTTT. This chain joins TRBV20-1 and TRBJ1-4, with D perhaps TRBD1 (6 bases). The CDR3 spans 14 residues. Trimming stripped 3 bases from V and 6 bases from J, with 14 bases between. Germline assignment: CDR1 DFQATT and CDR2 SNEGSKA (reference sequence).

This sequence joins TRBV9 and TRBJ2-1, with TRBD2 as a possible D gene (6 bases). CDR1 is SGDLS, CDR2 YYNGEE, per germline. The CDR3 is made up of 14 amino acids. Trimming left V 4 bases short and J 6 bases short, with 14 bases between. This CDR3 reads CASSLGLGANEQFF. The DNA for the CDR3 is TGTGCCAGCAGCTTGGGACTCGGGGCCAATGAGCAGTTCTTC.

Details on this clone: Distinct nucleotide sequences in the sample also encode this CDR3. The chain carries TRBV7-2 and TRBJ2-7, with 12 nucleotides matching TRBD2. The trim removed 5 bases at V and 0 bases at J, leaving 5 bases unmatched. In germline, CDR1 is SGHTA, CDR2 FQGNSA. The CDR3 spans 16 residues. CDR3 loop: CASSPGTSGPSYEQYF. The DNA of the CDR3 is TGTGCCAGCAGCCCGGGGACTAGCGGGCCCTCCTACGAGCAGTACTTC.

The chain recombines TRBV11-2 with TRBJ2-1, with D perhaps TRBD1 (6 bases). This CDR3 spans 12 amino acids. V lost 0 bases and J lost 12, with 9 bases in between. In germline, CDR1 is SGHAT, CDR2 FQNNGV. CDR3 in DNA: TGTGCCAGCAGCTTAGATCAGGGGCGGCAGTTCTTC. Its translation is CASSLDQGRQFF.

The chain has TRBV14 and TRBJ2-7; possible D gene TRBD2, 5 bases. This CDR3 region has 12 residues. From germline, CDR1 is SGHDN and CDR2 FVKESK. Trimming stripped 5 bases from V and 6 bases from J, with 11 bases between. CDR3 nucleotides: TGTGCCAGCAGCGGGAGCAGCGCCGAGCAGTACTTC. Translation gives CASSGSSAEQYF.

The gene calls are TRBV29-1 and TRBJ1-1, with D tentatively TRBD1 (6 bases). CDR3 size: 12 residues. V shed 6 bases and J shed 1 base, with 9 bases lying between them. Germline V gives CDR1 SQVTM, CDR2 ANQGSEA. For the CDR3, the DNA is TGCAGCGTGGGACACCCGAACACTGAAGCTTTCTTT. This codes for CSVGHPNTEAFF.

This chain joins TRBV24-1 and TRBJ1-1, with 7 bases that match TRBD1. The CDR3 runs to 14 residues. The junction had 4 bases not matched to a gene; V was cut back by 7 bases and J by 0 bases. Germline V gene data show CDR1 as KGHDR and CDR2 as SFDVKD. The CDR3: CATRQTGLNTEAFF. The CDR3 DNA is TGTGCCACCAGACAGACAGGGCTGAACACTGAAGCTTTCTTT.

V usage is TRBV6-5 and J usage is TRBJ1-2; weak D call: TRBD1 (5 bases). Trimming removed 6 bases at V and 2 bases at J, with 13 bases between. The CDR3 has 14 residues. From germline, CDR1 is MNHEY and CDR2 SVGAGI. DNA of the CDR3: TGTGCCAGCAGGGGCGGGGGTCGGAACTATGGCTACACCTTC. Amino acids: CASRGGGRNYGYTF.

The table lists this clone with a count of one. V is TRBV7-2 and J is TRBJ1-5; D ambiguous. There are 12 residues in the CDR3. V lost 5 bases to trimming and J lost 6 bases, with 8 bases between them. The germline gives CDR1 SGHTA, CDR2 FQGNSA. The CDR3 region is CASSPRGQPQHF. CDR3 in DNA: TGTGCCAGCAGCCCCCGGGGTCAGCCCCAGCATTTT.

The chain links TRBV2 to TRBJ2-7; no reliable D call. The ends were cut back, 7 bases at V and 0 bases at J, with 10 bases in the middle. Per the germline V gene, CDR1 is SNHLY and CDR2 is FYNNEI. The CDR3 has 13 amino acids. The CDR3 DNA follows: TGTGCCAGCACCCTACAGTACTCCTACGAGCAGTACTTC. This codes for CASTLQYSYEQYF. Filled out from reference TRBV2 and TRBJ2-7, the complete variable domain reads EPEVTQTPSHQVTQMGQEVILRCVPISNHLYFYWYRQILGQKVEFLVSFYNNEISEKSEIFDDQFSVERPDGSNFTLKIRSTKLEDSAMYFCASTLQYSYEQYFGPGTRLTVT.

The chain combines TRBV5-1 with TRBJ2-5; no reliable D call. Per the germline V gene, CDR1 is SGHRS and CDR2 is YFSETQ. V lost 5 bases and J 4 bases, leaving 12 bases between the germline ends. The length of the CDR3 is 13 residues. The CDR3 region has the DNA TGCGCCAGCAGTTACTTGGAGACAGAGACCCAGTACTTC. Its protein product is CASSYLETETQYF.

This chain links TRBV4-1 with TRBJ1-1, with TRBD1 identical over 11 bases. The CDR3 runs to 17 residues. V trimming: 3 bases; J trimming: 1 base; junction bases outside the gene matches: 7. The germline gives CDR1 MGHRA, CDR2 YSYEKL. Here the CDR3 reads CASSHRDRGVRNTEAFF. The CDR3 DNA reads TGCGCCAGCAGCCATAGGGACAGGGGGGTTCGGAACACTGAAGCTTTCTTT.